The next 15 T cell receptor beta chains were all read from a single sample in a study of blood T cell repertoires in COVID-19. Using immunoSEQ multiplex PCR, the repertoire was profiled, and TCRdb retains in-frame clones only, with some absent. Among roughly 65,000 clones listed, nearly 85% were seen once. Input material: peripheral blood. The receptors here all came from a human donor in a cohort sampled during active COVID-19.

This clone was seen only once. The chain recombines TRBV20-1 with TRBJ1-2, with no clear D. Germline assignment: CDR1 DFQATT and CDR2 SNEGSKA (reference sequence). CDR3 length: 10 amino acids. V lost 6 bases to trimming and J lost 2 bases, with 4 bases between them. The CDR3 DNA sequence: TGCAGTGCGGGCAACTATGGCTACACCTTC. This codes for CSAGNYGYTF.

This clone came up a few times. The chain couples TRBV19 to TRBJ1-2, with D unresolved. V lost 1 base to trimming and J lost 0 bases, with 6 bases between them. The CDR3 has 14 residues. Germline V gene data show CDR1 as LNHDA and CDR2 as SQIVND (reference sequence). CDR3: CASSIARTNYGYTF. The CDR3 DNA sequence: TGTGCCAGTAGTATAGCCAGGACTAACTATGGCTACACCTTC.

The rearrangement links TRBV3-1 (or the pseudogene TRBV3-2) to TRBJ1-4; tentative D call: TRBD1 (6 bases). CDR1 is LGHDT and CDR2 is YNNKEL in the germline V gene (reference sequence). V was cut by 4 bases and J by 3 bases, with 9 bases left in between. The CDR3 loop spans 14 amino acids. CDR3 sequence reads: CASSRGRANEKLFF. DNA of the CDR3: TGTGCCAGCAGCCGGGGGCGGGCTAATGAAAAACTGTTTTTT.

This chain links TRBV5-1 with TRBJ2-7, with 9 bases matching TRBD1. J lost 7 bases, V lost 3 bases, and 5 bases had no gene match. The germline CDR1 and CDR2 sequences are SGHRS and YFSETQ. This CDR3 region has 13 residues. Written as DNA, the CDR3 is TGCGCCAGCAGCTCACAGGGGGCGTTAGAGCAGTACTTC. It is translated as CASSSQGALEQYF. The entire variable domain, with the rest obtained from reference TRBV5-1 and TRBJ2-7, is as follows: KAGVTQTPRYLIKTRGQQVTLSCSPISGHRSVSWYQQTPGQGLQFLFEYFSETQRNKGNFPGRFSGRQFSNSRSEMNVSTLELGDSALYLCASSSQGALEQYFGPGTRLTVT.

The chain has TRBV5-1 and TRBJ1-1, with no clear D. The germline CDR1 and CDR2 sequences are SGHRS and YFSETQ. Trimming removed 0 bases from V and 1 base from J, with 10 bases in between. CDR3 length: 15 residues. DNA of the CDR3: TGCGCCAGCAGCTTGGGCGGAAATTCGAACACTGAAGCTTTCTTT. Translation: CASSLGGNSNTEAFF.

This clone was detected once. The rearrangement uses TRBV4-2 and TRBJ2-1; 8 bases agree with TRBD2. CDR3 length: 18 amino acids. J was trimmed by 4 bases and V by 2 bases; bases with no gene match: 13. Per germline, CDR1 LGHNA and CDR2 YNFKEQ. CDR3 sequence: CASSQQAGPGGVYNEQFF. The CDR3 bases are TGTGCCAGCAGCCAACAGGCGGGTCCGGGGGGGGTATACAATGAGCAGTTCTTC.

The J gene is TRBJ2-1, the V gene TRBV28; 10 bases align to TRBD2. CDR3 size: 17 residues. V dropped 5 bases and J dropped 0; count of bases not matched to a gene: 7. CDR1 MDHEN and CDR2 SYDVKM come from the germline V gene. CDR3 sequence: CASSLRTSGSSYNEQFF. DNA of the CDR3: TGTGCCAGCAGTCTGCGGACTAGCGGAAGCTCCTACAATGAGCAGTTCTTC.

The V call is TRBV3-1 (or the pseudogene TRBV3-2), the J call TRBJ2-7; a possible D gene is TRBD2 (6 bases). The V gene's germline CDR1 is LGHDT and CDR2 YNNKEL (reference sequence). V lost 4 bases and J 9 bases, leaving 16 bases between the germline ends. The CDR3 runs 13 residues. The CDR3 nucleotides are TGTGCCAGCAGCCCGGGACTGAGGGGCGTGCAGTACTTC. Translating gives CASSPGLRGVQYF.

This sequence joins TRBV10-3 and TRBJ2-3; D may be TRBD2 (5 bases). Germline assignment: CDR1 ENHRY and CDR2 SYGVKD. The CDR3 sequence is 12 residues long. Trimming shortened V by 6 bases and J by 2 bases, and 6 bases separated the two germline ends. CDR3 coding DNA: TGTGCCATCAGGGGAGCCACAGATACGCAGTATTTT. Translating gives CAIRGATDTQYF.

The V call is TRBV19, the J call TRBJ1-1, with D hard to call. The CDR3 is 14 residues long. Trimming removed 2 bases at V and 4 bases at J, with 11 bases between. Germline assignment: CDR1 LNHDA and CDR2 SQIVND (reference sequence). The CDR3 DNA reads as TGTGCCAGTAGTATAAGGCCAAGCGGCACTGAAGCTTTCTTT. Its translation is CASSIRPSGTEAFF.

This clone was detected a few times. The chain couples TRBV7-6 to TRBJ1-5; TRBD1 might be the D (5 bases). Trimming cost V 0 bases and J 7 bases, with 13 bases left between them. Germline V gene lookup returns CDR1 SGHVS and CDR2 FNYEAQ. This CDR3 contains 15 residues. The DNA of the CDR3 is TGTGCCAGCAGCTTAGCCCCGGGACTGTGGCAGCCCCAGCATTTT. This gives the protein CASSLAPGLWQPQHF.

This chain uses TRBV7-8 with TRBJ1-6; 7 positions agree with TRBD1. Germline CDR1 and CDR2: SGHVS and FQNEAQ. The CDR3 has 15 residues. V dropped 1 base and J dropped 5; count of bases not matched to a gene: 2. The CDR3 sequence: CASSLEGTDNSPLHF. For the CDR3, the DNA is TGTGCCAGCAGCTTAGAAGGGACAGATAATTCACCCCTCCACTTT.

The CDR3 DNA sequence: TGTGCCAGTAGTAGGATCCGGGACAGTGCCCGTGGGGACACCGGGGAGCTGTTTTTT. Protein: CASSRIRDSARGDTGELFF. The rearrangement joins TRBV19 to TRBJ2-2; 7 nucleotides align to TRBD1. Trimming removed 4 bases from V and 3 bases from J; junction bases left unmatched: 17. Germline-derived CDR1 and CDR2 are LNHDA and SQIVND (reference sequence). CDR3 size: 19 residues.

The CDR3 is CASSTTTRREQYF. CDR3 DNA sequence: TGTGCCAGCAGTACGACAACGAGGAGGGAGCAGTACTTC. The chain is built from TRBV6-5 and TRBJ2-7; D possibly corresponds to TRBD2 (5 bases). This CDR3 has 13 residues. The germline V gene encodes CDR1 MNHEY and CDR2 SVGAGI. Trimming took off 5 bases at V and 7 bases at J, with 15 bases between the two ends.

This chain connects TRBV5-1 to TRBJ2-1; D remains unclear. This CDR3 comprises 14 residues. V shed 2 bases and J shed 6 bases, with 12 bases lying between them. Germline V gene data show CDR1 as SGHRS and CDR2 as YFSETQ. The DNA of the CDR3 is TGCGCCAGCAGCTTTAACCAGAACACCAATGAGCAGTTCTTC. As protein: CASSFNQNTNEQFF.